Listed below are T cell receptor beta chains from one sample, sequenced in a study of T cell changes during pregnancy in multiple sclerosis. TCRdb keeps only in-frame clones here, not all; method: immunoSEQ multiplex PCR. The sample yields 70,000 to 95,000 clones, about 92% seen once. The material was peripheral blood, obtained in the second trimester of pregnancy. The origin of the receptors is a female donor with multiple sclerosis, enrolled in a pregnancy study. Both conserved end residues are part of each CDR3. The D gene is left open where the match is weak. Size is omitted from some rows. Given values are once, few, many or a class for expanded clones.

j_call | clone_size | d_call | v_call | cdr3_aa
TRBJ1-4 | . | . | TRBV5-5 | CASSLEQVNEKLFF
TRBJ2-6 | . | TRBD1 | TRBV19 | CASSIEDRALFSGANVLTF
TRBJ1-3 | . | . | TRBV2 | CASRGGSGNTIYF
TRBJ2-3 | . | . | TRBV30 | CAWRRGPTDTQYF
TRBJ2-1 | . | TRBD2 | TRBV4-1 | CASSPRMGSSGEHNEQFF
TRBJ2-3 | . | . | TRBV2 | CASSTPTGTDTQYF
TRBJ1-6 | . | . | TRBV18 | CASSPPPGRDNSPLHF
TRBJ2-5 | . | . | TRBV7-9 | CASSLSAGGIMTQYF
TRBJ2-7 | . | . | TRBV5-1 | CASSLAGTGIAYEQYF
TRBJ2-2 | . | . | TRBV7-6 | CASSLGVGKHGELFF
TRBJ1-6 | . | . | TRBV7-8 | CASSREDPYSYNSPLHF
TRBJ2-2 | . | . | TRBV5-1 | CASGPRDSTGELFF
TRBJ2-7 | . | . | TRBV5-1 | CASRRDQGPYEQYF
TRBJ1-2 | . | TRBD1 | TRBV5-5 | CASSVTGGVDYGYTF
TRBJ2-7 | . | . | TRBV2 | CASSVARISLASYEQYF
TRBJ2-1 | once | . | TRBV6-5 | CASSYSDGPGFF
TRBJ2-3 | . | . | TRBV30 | CAWRDSHSSTDTQYF